This TCR beta chain was identified in a study of T cells in Graves' hyperthyroidism and ophthalmopathy. Whole-study results and caveats: Blood also held most thyroid clonotypes expanded beyond 0.001.

Amplified regions were TCR beta CDR3 sequences from RNA transcripts. TCR CDR3 regions were first amplified by RT-PCR with HTBI primers. Via MiXCR, TCRdb re-called the multiplex PCR reads, giving one row per CDR3 protein. The sample holds fewer than 750,000 distinct CDR3 sequences, approximately 44% seen once. Germline CDR1 LGHNT, CDR2 FRNRAP. Trimming took off 0 bases at V and 10 bases at J, with 7 bases between the two ends. The CDR3 consists of 12 residues. This clonotype was observed many times. Its target is not known. Participants, patients aged 18 to 65, had newly diagnosed hyperthyroidism with a duration under 2 months. Patients showing uncontrolled infection, other autoimmune disease, pregnancy or lactation were ineligible. Clinical symptoms, serum thyroxine and TRAb, thyroid ultrasound and orbital computed tomography together formed the diagnostic basis.

The chain couples TRBV12-5 to TRBJ1-5; tentative D call: TRBD1 (5 bases). This receptor was obtained from a woman aged 18-29 years with Graves' hyperthyroidism. Material for sequencing was peripheral blood or thyroid tissue (not recorded which). CDR3 coding DNA: TGTGCTAGTGGTTTGGTGAGGGGACCCCAGCATTTT. Amino acids: CASGLVRGPQHF.